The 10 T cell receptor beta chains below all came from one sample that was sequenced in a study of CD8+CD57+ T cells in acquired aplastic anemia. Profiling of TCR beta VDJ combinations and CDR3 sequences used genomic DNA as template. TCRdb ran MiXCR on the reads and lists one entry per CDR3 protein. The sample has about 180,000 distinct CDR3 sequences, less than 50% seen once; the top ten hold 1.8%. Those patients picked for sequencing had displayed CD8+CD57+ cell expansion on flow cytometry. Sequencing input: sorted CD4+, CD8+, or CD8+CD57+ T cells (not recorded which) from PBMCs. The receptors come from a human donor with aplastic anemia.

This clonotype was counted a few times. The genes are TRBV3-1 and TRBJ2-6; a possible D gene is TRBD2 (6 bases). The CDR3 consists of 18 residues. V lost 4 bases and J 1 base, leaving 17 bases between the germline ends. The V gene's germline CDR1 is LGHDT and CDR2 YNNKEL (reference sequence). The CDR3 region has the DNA TGTGCCAGCAGCCCGGCGGGACTCCTCAAATCTGGGGCCAACGTCCTGACTTTC. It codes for CASSPAGLLKSGANVLTF.

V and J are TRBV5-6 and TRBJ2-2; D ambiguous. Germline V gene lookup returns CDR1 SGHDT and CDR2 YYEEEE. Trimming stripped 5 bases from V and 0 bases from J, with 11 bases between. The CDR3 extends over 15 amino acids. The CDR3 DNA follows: TGTGCCAGCAGGTCCATAGAGTCGAACACCGGGGAGCTGTTTTTT. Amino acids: CASRSIESNTGELFF.

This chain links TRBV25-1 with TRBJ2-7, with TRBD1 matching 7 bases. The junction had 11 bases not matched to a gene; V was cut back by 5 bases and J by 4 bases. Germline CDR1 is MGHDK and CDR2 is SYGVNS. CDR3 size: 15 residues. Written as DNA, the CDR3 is TGTGCCAGCAGTCAGACAGGGCAGGGTGAGTACGAGCAGTACTTC. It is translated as CASSQTGQGEYEQYF.

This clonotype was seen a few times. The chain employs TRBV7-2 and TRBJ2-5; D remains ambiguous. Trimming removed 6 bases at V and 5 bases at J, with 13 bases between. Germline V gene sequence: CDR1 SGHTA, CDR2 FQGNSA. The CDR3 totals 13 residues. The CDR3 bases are TGTGCCAGCAGTTTGGTAGGGCGGGAGACCCAGTACTTC. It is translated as CASSLVGRETQYF.

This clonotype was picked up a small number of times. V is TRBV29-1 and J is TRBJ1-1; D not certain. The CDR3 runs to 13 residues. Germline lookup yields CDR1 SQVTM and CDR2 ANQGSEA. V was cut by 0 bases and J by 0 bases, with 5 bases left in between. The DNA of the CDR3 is TGCAGCGTTGAAGATTCGGTGAACACTGAAGCTTTCTTT. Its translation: CSVEDSVNTEAFF.

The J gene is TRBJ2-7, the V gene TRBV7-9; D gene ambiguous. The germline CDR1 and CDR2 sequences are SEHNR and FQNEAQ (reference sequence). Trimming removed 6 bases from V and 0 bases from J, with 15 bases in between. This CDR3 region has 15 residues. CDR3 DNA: TGTGCCAGCAGTTACTCGAAAGGGTACTCCTACGAGCAGTACTTC. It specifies CASSYSKGYSYEQYF.

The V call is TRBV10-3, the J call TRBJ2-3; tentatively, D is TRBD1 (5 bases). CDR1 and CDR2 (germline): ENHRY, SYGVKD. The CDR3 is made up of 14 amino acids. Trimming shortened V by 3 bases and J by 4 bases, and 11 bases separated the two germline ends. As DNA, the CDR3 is TGTGCCATCAGTGATGGCAGGGCTGCAGATACGCAGTATTTT. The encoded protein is CAISDGRAADTQYF.

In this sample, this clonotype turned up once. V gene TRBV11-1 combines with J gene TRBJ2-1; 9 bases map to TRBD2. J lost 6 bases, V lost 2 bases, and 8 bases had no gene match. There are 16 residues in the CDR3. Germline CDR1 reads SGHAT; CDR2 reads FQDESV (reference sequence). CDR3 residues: CASSLQPSGTVNEQFF. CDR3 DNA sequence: TGTGCCAGCAGCTTACAGCCTAGCGGGACGGTCAATGAGCAGTTCTTC.

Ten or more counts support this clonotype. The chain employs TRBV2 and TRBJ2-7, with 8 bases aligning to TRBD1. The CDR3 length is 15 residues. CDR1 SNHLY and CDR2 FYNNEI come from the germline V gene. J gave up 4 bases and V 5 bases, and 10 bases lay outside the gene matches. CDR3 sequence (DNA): TGTGCCAGCAGTCCCGAGGGACAGGTTGGATACGAGCAGTACTTC. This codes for CASSPEGQVGYEQYF.

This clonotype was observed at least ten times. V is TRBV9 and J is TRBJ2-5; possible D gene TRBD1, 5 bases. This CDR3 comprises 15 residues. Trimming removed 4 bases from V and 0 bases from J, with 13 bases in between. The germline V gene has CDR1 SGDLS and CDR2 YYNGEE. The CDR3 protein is CASSQEQEYQETQYF. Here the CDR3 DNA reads TGTGCCAGCAGCCAGGAACAGGAGTACCAAGAGACCCAGTACTTC.